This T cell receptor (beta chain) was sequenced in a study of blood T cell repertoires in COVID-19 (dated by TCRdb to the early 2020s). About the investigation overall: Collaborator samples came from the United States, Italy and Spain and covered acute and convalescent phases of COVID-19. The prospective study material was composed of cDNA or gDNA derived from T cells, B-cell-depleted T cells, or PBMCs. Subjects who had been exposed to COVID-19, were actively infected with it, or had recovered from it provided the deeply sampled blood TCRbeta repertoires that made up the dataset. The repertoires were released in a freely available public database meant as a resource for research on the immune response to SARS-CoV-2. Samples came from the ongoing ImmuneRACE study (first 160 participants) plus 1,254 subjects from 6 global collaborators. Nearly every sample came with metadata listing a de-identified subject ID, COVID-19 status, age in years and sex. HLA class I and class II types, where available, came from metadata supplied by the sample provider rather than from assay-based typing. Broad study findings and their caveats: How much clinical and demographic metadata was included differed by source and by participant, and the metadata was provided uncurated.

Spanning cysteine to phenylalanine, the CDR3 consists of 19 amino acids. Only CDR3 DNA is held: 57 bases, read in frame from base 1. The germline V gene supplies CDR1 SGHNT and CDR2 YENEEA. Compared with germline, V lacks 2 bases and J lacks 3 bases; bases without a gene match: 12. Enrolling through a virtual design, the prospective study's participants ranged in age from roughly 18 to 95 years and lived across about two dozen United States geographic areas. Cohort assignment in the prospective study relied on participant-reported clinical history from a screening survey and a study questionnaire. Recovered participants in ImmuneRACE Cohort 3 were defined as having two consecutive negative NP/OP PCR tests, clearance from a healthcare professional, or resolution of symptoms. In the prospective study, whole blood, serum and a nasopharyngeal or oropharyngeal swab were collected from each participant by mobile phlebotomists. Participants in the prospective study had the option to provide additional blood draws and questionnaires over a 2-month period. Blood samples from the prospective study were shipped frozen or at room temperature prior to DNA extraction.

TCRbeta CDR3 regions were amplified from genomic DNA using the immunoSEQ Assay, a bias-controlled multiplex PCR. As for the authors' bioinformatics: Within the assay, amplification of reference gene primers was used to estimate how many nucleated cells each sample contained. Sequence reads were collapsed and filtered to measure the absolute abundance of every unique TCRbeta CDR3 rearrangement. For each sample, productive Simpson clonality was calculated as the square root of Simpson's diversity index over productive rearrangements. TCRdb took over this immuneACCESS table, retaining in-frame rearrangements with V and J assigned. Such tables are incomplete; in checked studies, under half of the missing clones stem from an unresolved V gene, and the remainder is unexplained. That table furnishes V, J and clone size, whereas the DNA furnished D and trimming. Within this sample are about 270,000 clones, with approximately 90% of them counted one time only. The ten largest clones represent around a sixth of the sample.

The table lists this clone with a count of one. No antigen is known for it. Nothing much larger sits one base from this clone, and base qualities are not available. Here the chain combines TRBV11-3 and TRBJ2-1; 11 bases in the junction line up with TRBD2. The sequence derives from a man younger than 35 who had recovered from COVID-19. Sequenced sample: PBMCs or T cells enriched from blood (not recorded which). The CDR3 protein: CASSLRGYTSGSHYNEQFF. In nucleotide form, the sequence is TGTGCCAGCAGCTTAAGGGGATACACTAGCGGGAGCCACTACAATGAGCAGTTCTTC.